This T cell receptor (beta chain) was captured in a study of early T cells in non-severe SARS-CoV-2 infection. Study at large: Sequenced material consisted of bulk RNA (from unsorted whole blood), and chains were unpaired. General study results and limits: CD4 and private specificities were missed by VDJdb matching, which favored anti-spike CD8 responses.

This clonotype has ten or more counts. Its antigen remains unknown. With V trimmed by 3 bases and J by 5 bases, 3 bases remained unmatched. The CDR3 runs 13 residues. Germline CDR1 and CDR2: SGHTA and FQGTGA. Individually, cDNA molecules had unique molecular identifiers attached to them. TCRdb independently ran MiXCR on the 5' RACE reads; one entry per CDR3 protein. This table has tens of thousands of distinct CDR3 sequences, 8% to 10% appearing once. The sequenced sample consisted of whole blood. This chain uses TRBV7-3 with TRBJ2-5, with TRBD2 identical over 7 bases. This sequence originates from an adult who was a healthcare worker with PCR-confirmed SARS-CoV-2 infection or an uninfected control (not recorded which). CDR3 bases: TGTGCCAGCAGCTTCCAGGGAGGGGAGACCCAGTACTTC. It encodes CASSFQGGETQYF.